The 30 T cell receptor beta chains listed next were all sequenced from one sample in a study of cytomegalovirus exposure and HLA in healthy donors. PCR amplification relied on 60 Vbeta primers (plus 13 Jbeta primers). Measured with immunoSEQ multiplex PCR; TCRdb has only the in-frame clones, and not every one. Of approximately 75,000 clones in the sample, roughly 82% were seen once. Sequencing was carried out using PBMCs. The receptors were gathered from a man in his 70s in good health and CMV-seropositive.

The chain employs TRBV7-9 and TRBJ2-5; TRBD1 agrees at 7 bases. After removal of 5 bases from V and 5 bases from J, the junction contained 8 bases not matched to a gene. Germline V gene sequence: CDR1 SEHNR, CDR2 FQNEAQ (reference sequence). The CDR3 consists of 14 residues. The CDR3 sequence: CASSPRQGPETQYF. In nucleotides, the CDR3 is TGTGCCAGCAGCCCCCGACAGGGACCGGAGACCCAGTACTTC. The full variable domain, its missing parts supplied by reference TRBV7-9 and TRBJ2-5, is DTGVSQNPRHKITKRGQNVTFRCDPISEHNRLYWYRQTLGQGPEFLTYFQNEAQLEKSRLLSDRFSAERPKGSFSTLEIQRTEQGDSAMYLCASSPRQGPETQYFGPGTRLLVL.

This clone was observed at least ten times. The rearrangement joins TRBV6-1 to TRBJ1-5, with TRBD1 as a possible D gene (5 bases). Between the trimmed V and J ends, which lost 7 bases and 6 bases, there was a span of 13 bases. CDR3 size: 13 residues. The germline CDR1 and CDR2 sequences are MNHNS and SASEGT. DNA for the CDR3: TGTGCCAGCACCTCACAGGACATTCAGCCCCAGCATTTT. It specifies CASTSQDIQPQHF.

V usage is TRBV6-5 and J usage is TRBJ2-7; 14 bases fit TRBD2. The CDR3 runs 15 residues. Unmatched junction bases numbered 4, after V lost 6 bases and J lost 3 bases. Germline V lookup: CDR1 MNHEY, CDR2 SVGAGI. CDR3 nucleotides: TGTGCCAGCAGAACAGGGACTAGCGGGAGCTACGAGCAGTACTTC. This gives the protein CASRTGTSGSYEQYF.

About this clone itself: Sequence at one end of the junction differs from germline and may be a read error. The chain employs TRBV5-1 and TRBJ1-2; 7 nucleotides agree with TRBD1. From germline, CDR1 is SGHRS and CDR2 YFSETQ. The CDR3 is made up of 14 amino acids. CDR3 loop: CASYRGPADYDYTF. DNA of the CDR3: TGCGCCAGCTACAGGGGTCCCGCGGACTATGACTACACCTTC.

This clone has more than one count but fewer than ten. This rearrangement joins TRBV6-5 to TRBJ2-1, with D tentatively TRBD1 (6 bases). The V gene lost 0 bases and the J gene lost 0 bases, with 6 bases spanning the gap. Germline CDR1 and CDR2: MNHEY and SVGAGI. The CDR3 covers 15 residues. Written as DNA, the CDR3 is TGTGCCAGCAGTTACTCAGGGGGCTCCTACAATGAGCAGTTCTTC. Amino acid sequence: CASSYSGGSYNEQFF.

The chain couples TRBV2 to TRBJ2-1, with 11 bases matching TRBD2. Trimming took 5 bases from V and 4 from J; bases not matched to a gene: 7. The CDR3 contains 16 residues. CDR1 SNHLY and CDR2 FYNNEI come from the germline V gene. CDR3 DNA: TGTGCCAGCAGTCAAACTACTAGCGGGAGTTACAATGAGCAGTTCTTC. Its translation: CASSQTTSGSYNEQFF.

The gene calls are TRBV7-9 and TRBJ2-5; no definite D call. This CDR3 comprises 14 residues. The germline V gene encodes CDR1 SEHNR and CDR2 FQNEAQ (reference sequence). Trimming pared 4 bases from V and 2 bases from J, leaving 11 bases between. The CDR3 region has the DNA TGTGCCAGCAGCTACGGGTCGCCTCAAGAGACCCAGTACTTC. Translation: CASSYGSPQETQYF.

CDR3 DNA sequence: TGTGCCAGCTCACCACAACCTCGCCCGTACTTGGAGCCCCAGCATTTT. This codes for CASSPQPRPYLEPQHF. This chain joins TRBV18 and TRBJ1-5; D uncertain. CDR3 length equals 16 residues. The ends were cut back, 1 base at V and 8 bases at J, with 18 bases in the middle. CDR1 and CDR2 (germline): KGHSH, LQKENI.

The rearrangement links TRBV6-1 to TRBJ2-5; 8 bases map to TRBD1. The V gene end was trimmed by 2 bases and the J gene end by 10 bases; junction bases not matched to a gene: 15. Germline values: CDR1 MNHNS, CDR2 SASEGT. The CDR3 consists of 16 residues. The CDR3 nucleotides read TGTGCCAGCAGTGAACTGACAGGGGCCCTCCAACGGGGCCAGTACTTC. Translated: CASSELTGALQRGQYF.

V and J are TRBV27 and TRBJ2-7; TRBD2 aligns across 9 bases. This CDR3 has 16 residues. Germline assignment: CDR1 MNHEY and CDR2 SMNVEV (reference sequence). After removal of 5 bases from V and 2 bases from J, the junction contained 10 bases not matched to a gene. This CDR3 is CASSPVAGGRTYEQYF. The CDR3 region has the DNA TGTGCCAGCAGTCCCGTTGCGGGGGGGCGAACCTACGAGCAGTACTTC.

The chain is built from TRBV6-4 and TRBJ2-1; D perhaps matches TRBD1 (6 bases). CDR1 is MRHNA and CDR2 is SNTAGT in the germline V gene. The CDR3 is made up of 14 amino acids. V lost 4 bases, J lost 5 bases, and 12 bases lay in between. The CDR3 is CASSAGQMNNEQFF. The CDR3 nucleotides read TGTGCCAGCAGTGCCGGACAGATGAACAATGAGCAGTTCTTC.

The V and J genes are TRBV21-1 and TRBJ2-3; the table's TRBD1 call for D was not verified on the DNA. TRBV21-1 represents a pseudogene. The CDR3 runs 14 residues. The CDR3 bases are TGTGCCAGCAGCAGAGAACAGGGTACAGATACGCAGTATTTT. Residues: CASSREQGTDTQYF.

The chain recombines TRBV2 with TRBJ1-1; weak D call: TRBD1 (5 bases). CDR3 size: 15 residues. Germline CDR1 reads SNHLY; CDR2 reads FYNNEI. With 6 bases removed from V and 7 bases from J, the gap between germline ends came to 21 bases. CDR3 DNA: TGTGCCAGCAGAGTGACCGGGACTCCCCTGGGTGAAGCTTTCTTT. This encodes CASRVTGTPLGEAFF.

This chain links TRBV18 with TRBJ2-2; the match to TRBD1 covers 9 bases. CDR3 size: 15 residues. Germline V CDR1 and CDR2: KGHSH, LQKENI. V was clipped by 1 base and J by 5 bases; unmatched bases: 2. The CDR3 nucleotides are TGTGCCAGCTCACCACGGACAGGGGTGACCGGGGAGCTGTTTTTT. This encodes CASSPRTGVTGELFF. Using reference TRBV18 and TRBJ2-2 for the parts outside the CDR3, the full variable domain is NAGVMQNPRHLVRRRGQEARLRCSPMKGHSHVYWYRQLPEEGLKFMVYLQKENIIDESGMPKERFSAEFPKEGPSILRIQQVVRGDSAAYFCASSPRTGVTGELFFGEGSRLTVL.

The chain has TRBV29-1 and TRBJ1-2; possible D gene TRBD1, 6 bases. Germline V gives CDR1 SQVTM, CDR2 ANQGSEA. Trimming took off 4 bases at V and 6 bases at J, with 12 bases between the two ends. The CDR3 totals 12 residues. CDR3 in amino acids: CSVVNRANGYTF. The CDR3 region has the DNA TGCAGCGTTGTGAACAGGGCAAATGGCTACACCTTC.

The chain couples TRBV6-1 to TRBJ2-7, with 11 nucleotides matching TRBD2. With 7 bases clipped from V and 6 bases from J, the junction kept 8 bases outside the gene matches. The CDR3 has 14 amino acids. Germline V gene lookup returns CDR1 MNHNS and CDR2 SASEGT. CDR3 region: CASTMTSGVGEQYF. Written as DNA, the CDR3 is TGTGCCAGCACCATGACTAGCGGGGTCGGCGAGCAGTACTTC.

V gene TRBV7-9 combines with J gene TRBJ2-7; TRBD2 aligns across 11 bases. The CDR3 is 15 residues long. Germline loops: CDR1 SEHNR, CDR2 FQNEAQ (reference sequence). Trimming cost V 1 base and J 4 bases; bases outside gene matches: 3. The CDR3 DNA follows: TGTGCCAGCAGCTTAGGCCTAGCGGGAGGTTACGAGCAGTACTTC. Translated: CASSLGLAGGYEQYF.

On this clone itself: One junction end disagrees with the germline gene, perhaps due to a read error. V usage is TRBV10-3 and J usage is TRBJ1-4, with 10 bases lining up with TRBD1. The length of the CDR3 is 15 residues. Germline loops: CDR1 ENHRY, CDR2 SYGVKD. This CDR3 is CAIGDRGQTNEKLFF. The DNA for the CDR3 is TGTGCCATCGGTGACAGGGGGCAAACTAATGAAAAACTGTTTTTT.

The rearrangement joins TRBV5-1 to TRBJ2-2; the D is unclear. This CDR3 has 16 amino acids. Germline CDR1 SGHRS, CDR2 YFSETQ. The V and J ends lost 3 bases and 0 bases respectively, with 12 bases between them. The CDR3: CASSWIPQTNTGELFF. DNA of the CDR3: TGCGCCAGCAGCTGGATTCCACAGACGAACACCGGGGAGCTGTTTTTT.

The rearrangement uses TRBV5-1 and TRBJ1-1; D gene uncertain. This CDR3 region has 12 residues. From germline, CDR1 is SGHRS and CDR2 YFSETQ. Deletions cut 3 bases from V and 7 bases from J, with 10 bases between. The CDR3 loop is CASSSSVGEAFF. The CDR3 nucleotides are TGCGCCAGCAGCTCGAGCGTGGGTGAAGCTTTCTTT.

The J gene is TRBJ2-2, the V gene TRBV7-9, with TRBD2 identical over 13 bases. Germline CDR1 reads SEHNR; CDR2 reads FQNEAQ (reference sequence). The junction had 7 bases not matched to a gene; V was cut back by 5 bases and J by 1 base. The CDR3 length is 18 residues. This CDR3 reads CASSLRTSGRENTGELFF. The CDR3 region has the DNA TGTGCCAGCAGCCTAAGGACTAGCGGGAGAGAGAACACCGGGGAGCTGTTTTTT.

The chain joins TRBV5-1 to TRBJ2-3; 7 nucleotides line up with TRBD2. Unmatched junction bases numbered 8, after V lost 6 bases and J lost 1 base. The CDR3 is 15 residues long. The germline CDR1 and CDR2 sequences are SGHRS and YFSETQ. The CDR3 reads CASMGGGQRTDTQYF. Written as DNA, the CDR3 is TGCGCCAGCATGGGGGGAGGGCAGCGCACAGATACGCAGTATTTT.

The CDR3 DNA follows: TGTGCCGAGACAGACAGGCACTATTTTTATGGCTACACCTTC. Translation: CAETDRHYFYGYTF. The chain carries TRBV14 and TRBJ1-2; possible D gene TRBD1, 6 bases. V lost 11 bases and J lost 5, with 21 bases in between. From germline, CDR1 is SGHDN and CDR2 FVKESK. CDR3 length: 14 amino acids. The variable domain in full, with the rest retrieved from reference TRBV14 and TRBJ1-2, is EAGVTQFPSHSVIEKGQTVTLRCDPISGHDNLYWYRRVMGKEIKFLLHFVKESKQDESGMPNNRFLAERTGGTYSTLKVQPAELEDSGVYFCAETDRHYFYGYTFGSGTRLTVV.

The chain is built from TRBV2 and TRBJ1-2, with D perhaps TRBD1 (5 bases). This CDR3 comprises 13 residues. Trimming shortened V by 4 bases and J by 4 bases, and 10 bases separated the two germline ends. Germline loops: CDR1 SNHLY, CDR2 FYNNEI. The CDR3 DNA reads TGTGCCAGCAGTGCGCGGGGGGTCTATGGCTACACCTTC. It encodes CASSARGVYGYTF.

This chain joins TRBV9 and TRBJ2-5; 9 nucleotides agree with TRBD1. Germline V gene data show CDR1 as SGDLS and CDR2 as YYNGEE. The CDR3 extends over 14 amino acids. Trimming removed 4 bases from V and 3 bases from J; junction bases left unmatched: 4. The chain's CDR3 is CASSIRTGEETQYF. The CDR3 DNA reads TGTGCCAGCAGCATCCGGACAGGGGAAGAGACCCAGTACTTC.

V usage is TRBV2 and J usage is TRBJ2-7, with 10 bases lining up with TRBD1. This CDR3 spans 12 amino acids. V was pared by 8 bases and J by 6 bases, with 4 bases of the junction left unmatched. Germline CDR1 and CDR2: SNHLY and FYNNEI. The CDR3 DNA follows: TGTGCCAGCCGACAGGGGGCCTCCGAGCAGTACTTC. It translates to CASRQGASEQYF.

The chain joins TRBV28 to TRBJ2-7; the match to TRBD2 covers 11 bases. From germline, CDR1 is MDHEN and CDR2 SYDVKM. The CDR3 consists of 16 residues. V lost 5 bases and J lost 4; bases outside the gene matches: 10. The CDR3 nucleotides are TGTGCCAGCAGTGCCTCCGGGACTAGCGGCGATTACGAGCAGTACTTC. Its protein product is CASSASGTSGDYEQYF.

The chain recombines TRBV7-6 with TRBJ1-4; 8 nucleotides match TRBD1. After removal of 3 bases from V and 1 base from J, the junction contained 4 bases not matched to a gene. The V gene's germline CDR1 is SGHVS and CDR2 FNYEAQ. The CDR3 extends over 16 amino acids. CDR3 in amino acids: CASSLEDRGTNEKLFF. The CDR3 DNA follows: TGTGCCAGCAGCTTGGAAGACAGGGGAACTAATGAAAAACTGTTTTTT.

Note on this clone: The same CDR3 can be traced to other DNA sequences in this sample. The J gene is TRBJ2-5, the V gene TRBV11-2, with TRBD2 matching over 9 bases. The CDR3 totals 15 residues. With V trimmed by 3 bases and J by 2 bases, 4 bases remained unmatched. Looked up from germline, CDR1 is SGHAT and CDR2 is FQNNGV. The CDR3 reads CASSFPLAGQETQYF. The CDR3, as DNA: TGTGCCAGCAGCTTCCCCCTAGCGGGGCAAGAGACCCAGTACTTC.

The chain links TRBV7-2 to TRBJ1-4, with D tentatively TRBD1 (6 bases). CDR1 is SGHTA, CDR2 FQGNSA, per germline. This CDR3 has 15 amino acids. V was pared by 1 base and J by 8 bases, with 14 bases between. CDR3 loop: CASSLVTGRGEKLFF. DNA for the CDR3: TGTGCCAGCAGCTTAGTGACAGGCCGAGGGGAAAAACTGTTTTTT.